The rows below give T cell receptor beta chains drawn from one sample of a study of CD8+ T cells in alopecia areata. This table comes from immunoSEQ multiplex PCR, and its TCRdb copy is limited to in-frame clones, with some not included. The sample shows nearly 95,000 clones, more than 65% of them seen only once. This specimen consisted of CD8+ T cells sorted from blood, obtained around week 42, from a patient treated with tofacitinib. All receptors come from a human donor with alopecia areata. Each CDR3 is given with its conserved first and last residue. D genes are given only for firm matches. Only part of the rows carry a size: once, few, many, or a class if the clone is expanded.

D gene	J gene	clone size	V gene	CDR3 protein	CDR3 DNA
.	TRBJ1-3	.	TRBV11-2	CASSLDVGAGNTIYF	TGTGCCAGCAGCTTAGACGTGGGAGCTGGAAACACCATATATTTT
.	TRBJ1-2	.	TRBV29-1	CSVEVRGEYGYTF	TGCAGCGTTGAAGTTAGGGGGGAATATGGCTACACCTTC
TRBD2	TRBJ2-1	.	TRBV9	CASSPGLGYEQFF	TGTGCCAGCAGCCCTGGACTAGGTTATGAGCAGTTCTTC
.	TRBJ2-2	.	TRBV7-3	CASSQGLTGNTGELFF	TGTGCCAGCAGCCAAGGACTTACCGGGAACACCGGGGAGCTGTTTTTT
.	TRBJ1-6	.	TRBV4-3	CASSQDGRASPLHF	TGCGCCAGCAGCCAAGATGGCCGGGCTTCACCCCTCCACTTT
.	TRBJ2-7	.	TRBV5-5	CASGAGDSYEQYF	TGTGCCAGCGGCGCAGGGGACTCCTACGAGCAGTACTTC
TRBD1	TRBJ2-3	few	TRBV29-1	CSVETGDGSDTQYF	TGCAGCGTTGAGACAGGGGATGGGTCAGATACGCAGTATTTT
.	TRBJ1-3	.	TRBV5-6	CASSLRDTGNTIYF	TGTGCCAGCAGCTTGCGGGACACCGGAAACACCATATATTTT
.	TRBJ2-7	.	TRBV4-1	CASSQAVGVPYEQYF	TGCGCCAGCAGCCAAGCGGTAGGGGTTCCCTACGAGCAGTACTTC
TRBD2	TRBJ2-1	.	TRBV29-1	CSPGRGGLFFVDEQFF	TGCAGCCCTGGGCGGGGGGGCCTTTTCTTCGTCGATGAGCAGTTCTTC
.	TRBJ2-1	.	TRBV11-2	CASSSEGLSEQFF	TGTGCCAGCAGCTCTGAGGGGTTGAGCGAGCAGTTCTTC
.	TRBJ2-1	.	TRBV25-1	CASSDKSTAEQFF	TGTGCCAGCAGTGATAAGAGTACCGCTGAGCAGTTCTTC
TRBD1	TRBJ2-2	.	TRBV6-5	CASSYGTDTGELFF	TGTGCCAGCAGTTATGGGACAGACACCGGGGAGCTGTTTTTT
TRBD1	TRBJ1-4	few	TRBV7-2	CASTGGVNEKLFF	TGTGCCAGCACAGGGGGCGTAAATGAAAAACTGTTTTTT
.	TRBJ1-2	.	TRBV14	CASSQDTASYGYTF	TGTGCCAGCAGCCAAGATACAGCCTCATATGGCTACACCTTC
.	TRBJ2-2	.	TRBV27	CASSLWAGSNTGELFF	TGTGCCAGCAGTTTATGGGCCGGGTCGAACACCGGGGAGCTGTTTTTT
.	TRBJ1-1	.	TRBV12-5	CASAPGAMNTEAFF	TGTGCTAGTGCTCCAGGGGCGATGAACACTGAAGCTTTCTTT
.	TRBJ2-7	.	TRBV11-3	CASSLSKAAGFYEQYF	TGTGCCAGCAGCTTAAGCAAGGCGGCCGGATTCTACGAGCAGTACTTC
TRBD1	TRBJ1-2	.	TRBV9	CASSGTGDHYGYTF	TGTGCCAGCAGCGGAACAGGGGACCACTATGGCTACACCTTC
TRBD2	TRBJ2-7	.	TRBV13	CASSKGLAGNYEQYF	TGTGCCAGCAGCAAGGGACTAGCGGGGAACTACGAGCAGTACTTC
.	TRBJ1-1	once	TRBV6-5	CASRPEIGDTEAFF	TGTGCCAGCAGGCCTGAAATAGGGGACACTGAAGCTTTCTTT
TRBD2	TRBJ2-7	once	TRBV29-1	CSVERAGKSGGSYEQYF	TGCAGCGTTGAACGGGCCGGGAAAAGCGGGGGCTCCTACGAGCAGTACTTC
TRBD2	TRBJ2-3	.	TRBV13	CASSPTGSGGRDTQYF	TGTGCCAGCAGCCCCACGGGTAGCGGGGGGAGAGATACGCAGTATTTT
.	TRBJ2-3	.	TRBV7-6	CASSLGSVTETSTDTQYF	TGTGCCAGCAGCTTAGGTAGTGTTACGGAAACTAGCACAGATACGCAGTATTTT
.	TRBJ2-3	few	TRBV29-1	CSVEILPPGTGDRSGGSTDTQYF	TGCAGCGTAGAGATATTACCCCCCGGGACAGGGGATCGTAGCGGGGGAAGCACAGATACGCAGTATTTT
.	TRBJ1-2	.	TRBV12-5	CASGLVLAGTRYGYTF	TGTGCTAGTGGTTTGGTACTGGCAGGGACGCGCTATGGCTACACCTTC
.	TRBJ1-1	few	TRBV4-3	CASSQDWLQGDRFTEAFF	TGCGCCAGCAGCCAAGATTGGCTACAGGGTGACCGTTTCACTGAAGCTTTCTTT
.	TRBJ2-7	.	TRBV25-1	CASRVAYEQYF	TGTGCCAGCAGAGTGGCCTACGAGCAGTACTTC
.	TRBJ1-5	medium-sized	TRBV27	CASREVGGGQPQHF	TGTGCCAGCAGGGAGGTGGGGGGGGGTCAGCCCCAGCATTTT
.	TRBJ1-2	.	TRBV27	CASSFGSNYGYTF	TGTGCCAGCAGTTTTGGGAGCAACTATGGCTACACCTTC
TRBD1	TRBJ1-1	.	TRBV14	CASSQDVVTETGVTEAFF	TGTGCCAGCAGCCAAGATGTTGTGACGGAGACAGGGGTGACTGAAGCTTTCTTT
.	TRBJ1-1	few	TRBV6-5	CASKIHGNTEAFF	TGTGCCAGCAAAATTCATGGGAACACTGAAGCTTTCTTT
TRBD1	TRBJ2-2	few	TRBV29-1	CSVEDRGQGTGELFF	TGCAGCGTTGAAGATAGGGGGCAGGGCACCGGGGAGCTGTTTTTT
TRBD1	TRBJ2-1	.	TRBV5-1	CASSLGDREYNEQFF	TGCGCCAGCAGCTTGGGGGACAGGGAATACAATGAGCAGTTCTTC
.	TRBJ2-7	.	TRBV2	CASSGGEVYEQYF	TGTGCCAGCAGTGGGGGTGAGGTCTACGAGCAGTACTTC
.	TRBJ2-5	.	TRBV4-3	CASSQDAVPQETQYF	TGCGCCAGCAGCCAAGATGCTGTACCCCAAGAGACCCAGTACTTC
.	TRBJ1-1	few	TRBV13	CASSLEDSAEAFF	TGTGCCAGCAGCTTAGAGGACTCGGCTGAAGCTTTCTTT
TRBD1	TRBJ1-2	.	TRBV13	CASSRDRGNYGYTF	TGTGCCAGCAGCCGGGACAGGGGGAACTATGGCTACACCTTC
.	TRBJ2-5	few	TRBV6-6	CASSYGEKETQYF	TGTGCCAGCAGTTATGGGGAAAAAGAGACCCAGTACTTC
.	TRBJ2-7	few	TRBV6-1	CAITKPGPASEQYF	TGTGCCATCACTAAGCCGGGCCCGGCGAGCGAGCAGTACTTC
TRBD2	TRBJ2-7	.	TRBV4-3	CASSRGLAETYEQYF	TGCGCCAGCAGCCGGGGACTAGCGGAGACCTACGAGCAGTACTTC
.	TRBJ2-4	.	TRBV4-2	CASSQDRSGPPNQNIQYF	TGTGCCAGCAGCCAAGATCGGTCGGGGCCCCCCAACCAAAACATTCAGTACTTC
TRBD2	TRBJ2-7	few	TRBV28	CASSFQLAGGEYEQYF	TGTGCCAGCAGTTTTCAACTAGCGGGGGGCGAATACGAGCAGTACTTC
.	TRBJ2-7	.	TRBV11-2	CASSLPYEQYF	TGTGCCAGCAGCCTCCCCTACGAGCAGTACTTC
TRBD1	TRBJ2-1	.	TRBV13	CASSSDRGGQFF	TGTGCCAGCAGCTCGGACAGGGGAGGGCAGTTCTTC
.	TRBJ1-5	.	TRBV11-2	CASSLGRYQPQHF	TGTGCCAGCAGCCTAGGGCGCTATCAGCCCCAGCATTTT
.	TRBJ2-6	once	TRBV6-1	CASSPTRWANVLTF	TGTGCCAGCAGTCCCACGAGGTGGGCCAACGTCCTGACTTTC
.	TRBJ2-5	.	TRBV19	CASSISGSETQYF	TGTGCCAGTAGTATCTCAGGGTCCGAGACCCAGTACTTC
.	TRBJ2-1	few	TRBV23-1	CALTWAGKRNEQFF	TGCGCCTTGACTTGGGCAGGGAAAAGGAATGAGCAGTTCTTC
.	TRBJ1-5	.	TRBV4-1	CASSQVMGVLDQPQHF	TGCGCCAGCAGCCAAGTTATGGGGGTTCTCGATCAGCCCCAGCATTTT
.	TRBJ2-7	.	TRBV13	CASSLSKYEQYF	TGTGCCAGCAGTTTATCCAAGTATGAGCAGTACTTC
TRBD2	TRBJ2-3	.	TRBV7-3	CASSLNPGLGTQYF	TGTGCCAGCAGCTTAAACCCCGGACTAGGTACGCAGTATTTT
.	TRBJ2-4	few	TRBV19	CASSPDGRLGNIQYF	TGTGCCAGTAGTCCGGATGGTCGACTGGGAAACATTCAGTACTTC
.	TRBJ2-3	.	TRBV21-1	CASSNTREGGDTQYF	TGTGCCAGCAGCAATACGCGTGAGGGGGGAGATACGCAGTATTTT
TRBD2	TRBJ2-3	.	TRBV30	CAWTSGGARDTQYF	TGTGCCTGGACTAGCGGGGGGGCCAGAGATACGCAGTATTTT